This T cell receptor (beta chain) was sequenced in a study of beta chain features in type 1 diabetes. The authors reverse transcribed all of the isolated RNA, so sequencing captured expressed TCRB transcripts. TCRdb's table, derived via immunoSEQ multiplex PCR, lists solely in-frame clones and lacks some. In the table there are hundreds of thousands of clones, less than 20% of which are singletons. This clone was observed a few times. Its specificity is unknown. Only one heparinised blood draw was taken per donor, and its volume averaged approximately 120 mL. Study conclusions and caveats: Among type 1 diabetes patients, VDJ junctions had fewer insertions and more deletions.

Trimming removed 5 bases from V and 0 bases from J, with 13 bases in between. The CDR3 consists of 15 residues. Germline loops: CDR1 SGHAT, CDR2 FQNNGV. V and J are TRBV11-2 and TRBJ1-1, with D possibly TRBD1 on 6 matching bases. This clonotype was sampled from a man between 18 and 29 years old in good health. Sequenced input: naive CD4+ T cells from blood. DNA of the CDR3: TGTGCCAGCAGCCTAATGACAGGAATGAACACTGAAGCTTTCTTT. Its protein product is CASSLMTGMNTEAFF. Variable domain in full (rest from reference TRBV11-2 and TRBJ1-1): EAGVAQSPRYKIIEKRQSVAFWCNPISGHATLYWYQQILGQGPKLLIQFQNNGVVDDSQLPKDRFSAERLKGVDSTLKIQPAKLEDSAVYLCASSLMTGMNTEAFFGQGTRLTVV.